The rows below give T cell receptor beta chains drawn from one sample of a study of CD8+ T cells in alopecia areata. The method was immunoSEQ multiplex PCR; TCRdb's version includes in-frame clones alone and lacks a portion of them. The table records over 120,000 clones, about three fifths of them present only once. The sequenced sample was CD4+ T cells sorted from blood, obtained at week 0. These receptors all come from a human donor with alopecia areata. Each CDR3 is given with its conserved first and last residue. Each record gives: CDR3 length, V gene, J gene, D gene, clone size, CDR3 protein, CDR3 DNA. D genes are given only for firm matches. Clone sizes are given selectively: once, few, many, or a class where the clone is expanded.

>15|TRBV2|TRBJ1-5|NA|few
CASSGTRGVNQPQHF
TGTGCCAGCAGTGGGACCCGGGGCGTAAATCAGCCCCAGCATTTT
>13|TRBV7-2|TRBJ1-1|NA|NA
CASSPHLNTEAFF
TGTGCCAGCAGCCCCCACCTGAACACTGAAGCTTTCTTT
>13|TRBV29-1|TRBJ1-4|TRBD1|NA
CSVADRVHEKLFF
TGCAGCGTTGCGGACAGGGTTCATGAAAAACTGTTTTTT
>12|TRBV7-8|TRBJ2-5|TRBD2|NA
CASSPSGGTQYF
TGTGCCAGCAGTCCTAGCGGGGGGACCCAGTACTTC
>14|TRBV25-1|TRBJ1-5|NA|NA
CASSQWGNNQPQHF
TGTGCCAGCAGTCAGTGGGGAAACAATCAGCCCCAGCATTTT
>16|TRBV19|TRBJ1-4|NA|few
CASSALNILGYEKLFF
TGTGCCAGTAGTGCGCTCAACATCTTGGGGTATGAAAAACTGTTTTTT
>15|TRBV30|TRBJ1-3|NA|NA
CAWSVKGSSGNTIYF
TGTGCCTGGAGTGTAAAAGGGAGCTCTGGAAACACCATATATTTT
>16|TRBV4-1|TRBJ2-5|NA|NA
CASSQDAGAGGETQYF
TGCGCCAGCAGCCAAGATGCGGGGGCCGGGGGAGAGACCCAGTACTTC
>13|TRBV25-1|TRBJ2-5|NA|NA
CASSVIYQETQYF
TGTGCCAGCAGTGTTATCTACCAAGAGACCCAGTACTTC
>15|TRBV5-4|TRBJ2-3|NA|NA
CASSPLGGRTDTQYF
TGTGCCAGCAGCCCCCTCGGGGGACGCACAGATACGCAGTATTTT
>12|TRBV29-1|TRBJ1-1|NA|once
CSVGSALESAFF
TGCAGCGTTGGTTCAGCCCTGGAGTCGGCTTTCTTT